Here is one T cell receptor (beta chain) with its context. Its antigen is unknown. These data originate in a study of cytomegalovirus exposure and HLA in healthy donors. General study points: TCR beta V segments were, for the most part, productive about 87% or about 30% of the time in an earlier analysis. In a later analysis, V- and J-gene trimming of beta chains associated with a DCLRE1C missense variant, replicated independently. The study put 150 to 200 TCR beta chains on its list as cytomegalovirus-associated.

CDR3 length equals 14 residues. Per the germline V gene, CDR1 is SNHLY and CDR2 is FYNNEI. V shed 8 bases, J shed 4 bases, and the junction held 6 bases outside the gene matches. All donors participated as healthy donors of bone marrow. Primers: 60 Vbeta forward and 13 Jbeta reverse. Sequenced by immunoSEQ multiplex PCR; TCRdb stores in-frame clones only, minus some. The sample carries 100,000 or so clones, 70% to 80% recorded once. The receptor was isolated from a human donor in good health. The sample comprised PBMCs. The chain recombines TRBV2 with TRBJ2-7, with 12 bases identical to TRBD1. The CDR3 is CASESGQGAYEQYF. The CDR3 DNA sequence: TGTGCCAGCGAATCGGGACAGGGGGCTTACGAGCAGTACTTC.